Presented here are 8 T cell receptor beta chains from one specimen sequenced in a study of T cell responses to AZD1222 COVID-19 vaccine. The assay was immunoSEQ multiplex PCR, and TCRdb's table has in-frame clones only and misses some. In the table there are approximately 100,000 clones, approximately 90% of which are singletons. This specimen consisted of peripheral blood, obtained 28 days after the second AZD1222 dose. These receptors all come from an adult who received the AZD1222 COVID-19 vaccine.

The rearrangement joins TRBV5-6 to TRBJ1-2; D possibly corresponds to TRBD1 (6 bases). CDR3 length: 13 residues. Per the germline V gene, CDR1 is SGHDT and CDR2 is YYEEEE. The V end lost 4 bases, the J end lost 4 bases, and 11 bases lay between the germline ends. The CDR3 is CASSRRGFYGYTF. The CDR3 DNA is TGTGCCAGCAGCCGAAGGGGGTTCTATGGCTACACCTTC.

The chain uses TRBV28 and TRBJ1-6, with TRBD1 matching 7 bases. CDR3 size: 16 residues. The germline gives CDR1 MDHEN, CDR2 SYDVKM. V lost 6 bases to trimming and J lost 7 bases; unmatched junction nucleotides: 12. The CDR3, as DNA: TGTGCCAGCAGAGCCACCTTGGGACAGAGAAATTCACCCCTCCACTTT. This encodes CASRATLGQRNSPLHF.

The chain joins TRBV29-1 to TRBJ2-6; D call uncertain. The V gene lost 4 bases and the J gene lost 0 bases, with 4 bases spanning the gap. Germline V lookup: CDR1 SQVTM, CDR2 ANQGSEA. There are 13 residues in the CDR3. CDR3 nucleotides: TGCAGCGTTGGCCTCTCTGGGGCCAACGTCCTGACTTTC. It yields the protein CSVGLSGANVLTF. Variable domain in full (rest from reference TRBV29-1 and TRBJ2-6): SAVISQKPSRDICQRGTSLTIQCQVDSQVTMMFWYRQQPGQSLTLIATANQGSEATYESGFVIDKFPISRPNLTFSTLTVSNMSPEDSSIYLCSVGLSGANVLTFGAGSRLTVL.

CDR3 DNA sequence: TGCAGCGTTGTATTCGCGGGAGGGCCGGATTACAATGAGCAGTTCTTC. Translating gives CSVVFAGGPDYNEQFF. The J gene is TRBJ2-1, the V gene TRBV29-1, with 9 positions matching TRBD2. The germline CDR1 and CDR2 sequences are SQVTM and ANQGSEA. Trimming took 4 bases from V and 4 from J; bases not matched to a gene: 11. The CDR3 has 16 residues.

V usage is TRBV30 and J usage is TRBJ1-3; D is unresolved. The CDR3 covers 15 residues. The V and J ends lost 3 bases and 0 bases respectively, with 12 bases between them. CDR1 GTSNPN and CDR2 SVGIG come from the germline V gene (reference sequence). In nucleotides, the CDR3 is TGTGCCTGGAGGACCGGGATCCGCTCTGGAAACACCATATATTTT. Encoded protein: CAWRTGIRSGNTIYF. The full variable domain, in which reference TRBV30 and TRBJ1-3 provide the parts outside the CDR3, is SQTIHQWPATLVQPVGSPLSLECTVEGTSNPNLYWYRQAAGRGLQLLFYSVGIGQISSEVPQNLSASRPQDRQFILSSKKLLLSDSGFYLCAWRTGIRSGNTIYFGEGSWLTVV.

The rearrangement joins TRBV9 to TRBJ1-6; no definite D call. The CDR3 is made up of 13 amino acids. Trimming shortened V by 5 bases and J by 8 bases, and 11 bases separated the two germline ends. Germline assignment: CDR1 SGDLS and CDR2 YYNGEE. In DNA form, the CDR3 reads TGTGCCAGCAGTCCCTCAGTTGATTCACCCCTCCACTTT. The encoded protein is CASSPSVDSPLHF.

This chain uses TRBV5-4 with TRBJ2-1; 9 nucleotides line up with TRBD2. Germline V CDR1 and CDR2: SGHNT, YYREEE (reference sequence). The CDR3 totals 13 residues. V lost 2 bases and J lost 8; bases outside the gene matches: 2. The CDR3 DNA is TGTGCCAGCAGCTTTAGCGGGAGTCATGAGCAGTTCTTC. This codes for CASSFSGSHEQFF.

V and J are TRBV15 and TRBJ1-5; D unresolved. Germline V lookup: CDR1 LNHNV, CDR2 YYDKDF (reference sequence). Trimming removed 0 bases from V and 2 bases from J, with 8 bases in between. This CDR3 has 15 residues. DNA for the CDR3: TGTGCCACCAGCAGAGATCTGAGGGGCAATCAGCCCCAGCATTTT. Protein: CATSRDLRGNQPQHF.